A selection of T cell receptor beta chains follows, all from one sample in a study of cytomegalovirus exposure and HLA in healthy donors. Assay used: immunoSEQ multiplex PCR; TCRdb lists only in-frame clones, some missing. The data contain 150,000 to 200,000 clones, 75% to 90% of them singletons. The sequencing sample was made of PBMCs. Receptors originate from a middle-aged man in good health and CMV-seropositive. CDR3s include the opening cysteine and the closing phenylalanine or tryptophan. D genes are given only for firm matches. Size tells how often a clone was seen (once, few, many) or the class of an expanded clone, and some rows leave it out.

J: TRBJ1-5; V: TRBV4-2; size: NA; D: NA; CDR3: CASSPGPNQPQHF; DNA: TGTGCCAGCAGCCCAGGGCCCAATCAGCCCCAGCATTTT
J: TRBJ1-4; V: TRBV10-3; size: NA; D: TRBD1; CDR3: CAIRGTGETEKLFF; DNA: TGTGCCATCAGGGGGACAGGGGAGACTGAAAAACTGTTTTTT
J: TRBJ1-1; V: TRBV9; size: NA; D: NA; CDR3: CASSPEGDGEAFF; DNA: TGTGCCAGCAGCCCCGAGGGGGACGGTGAAGCTTTCTTT
J: TRBJ1-4; V: TRBV27; size: NA; D: NA; CDR3: CASSLTATNEKLFF; DNA: TGTGCCAGCAGTCTGACTGCAACTAATGAAAAACTGTTTTTT
J: TRBJ2-3; V: TRBV6-4; size: once; D: NA; CDR3: CAEKGGDTQYF; DNA: TGTGCGGAAAAGGGGGGGGATACGCAGTATTTT
J: TRBJ2-1; V: TRBV7-3; size: NA; D: NA; CDR3: CASSLIGGEQFF; DNA: TGTGCCAGCAGCTTAATAGGAGGTGAGCAGTTCTTC
J: TRBJ1-4; V: TRBV5-1; size: NA; D: TRBD1; CDR3: CASSLGQGATNEKLFF; DNA: TGCGCCAGCAGCCTGGGACAGGGCGCAACTAATGAAAAACTGTTTTTT
J: TRBJ1-1; V: TRBV6-5; size: NA; D: NA; CDR3: CASSLQGDTEAFF; DNA: TGTGCCAGCAGTTTACAGGGTGACACTGAAGCTTTCTTT
J: TRBJ1-2; V: TRBV28; size: NA; D: TRBD1; CDR3: CASSHATGGGDYGYTF; DNA: TGTGCCAGCAGCCACGCCACAGGGGGCGGGGACTATGGCTACACCTTC
J: TRBJ2-7; V: TRBV28; size: NA; D: TRBD2; CDR3: CASLDSGSHEQYF; DNA: TGTGCCAGCTTGGATAGCGGGAGTCACGAGCAGTACTTC
J: TRBJ2-2; V: TRBV15; size: once; D: NA; CDR3: CATDRAGELFF; DNA: TGTGCCACCGACCGGGCCGGGGAGCTGTTTTTT
J: TRBJ2-5; V: TRBV4-3; size: NA; D: NA; CDR3: CASSQDTVLGLGPQYF; DNA: TGCGCCAGCAGCCAAGATACGGTTCTAGGGTTGGGGCCCCAGTACTTC
J: TRBJ1-4; V: TRBV19; size: few; D: NA; CDR3: CASNRQVQEKLFF; DNA: TGTGCCAGTAATCGGCAGGTCCAAGAAAAACTGTTTTTT
J: TRBJ1-4; V: TRBV6-5; size: NA; D: NA; CDR3: CASSYLASNEKLFF; DNA: TGTGCCAGCAGTTACCTCGCGAGTAATGAAAAACTGTTTTTT
J: TRBJ2-7; V: TRBV6-5; size: NA; D: NA; CDR3: CASSTASAYEQYF; DNA: TGTGCCAGCAGCACCGCATCGGCCTACGAGCAGTACTTC
J: TRBJ2-7; V: TRBV2; size: NA; D: TRBD1; CDR3: CASRQDRGVSYEQYF; DNA: TGTGCCAGCAGGCAAGACAGGGGCGTCTCCTACGAGCAGTACTTC
J: TRBJ2-7; V: TRBV2; size: few; D: NA; CDR3: CASSQTGPYEQYF; DNA: TGTGCCAGCAGCCAGACAGGTCCCTACGAGCAGTACTTC
J: TRBJ2-7; V: TRBV7-9; size: NA; D: TRBD2; CDR3: CASSPGEGLNSYEQYF; DNA: TGTGCCAGCAGCCCTGGAGAGGGACTAAACTCCTACGAGCAGTACTTC
J: TRBJ1-4; V: TRBV4-1; size: NA; D: NA; CDR3: CASSQEIQVATNEKLFF; DNA: TGCGCCAGCAGCCAAGAGATCCAGGTTGCAACTAATGAAAAACTGTTTTTT
J: TRBJ2-1; V: TRBV28; size: NA; D: NA; CDR3: CASSLASSYNEQFF; DNA: TGTGCCAGCAGTTTAGCCAGCTCCTACAATGAGCAGTTCTTC
J: TRBJ1-3; V: TRBV25-1; size: NA; D: NA; CDR3: CASTAGGTGNTIYF; DNA: TGTGCCAGCACCGCCGGGGGGACTGGAAACACCATATATTTT
J: TRBJ2-1; V: TRBV4-3; size: NA; D: NA; CDR3: CASSQGRHNEQFF; DNA: TGCGCCAGCAGCCAAGGGAGACACAATGAGCAGTTCTTC
J: TRBJ2-7; V: TRBV5-1; size: NA; D: TRBD2; CDR3: CASSLAGRGDEQYF; DNA: TGCGCCAGCAGCTTGGCGGGGAGGGGAGACGAGCAGTACTTC
J: TRBJ2-2; V: TRBV10-3; size: NA; D: TRBD2; CDR3: CAISRTSGGASAGELFF; DNA: TGTGCCATCAGTAGGACTAGCGGGGGGGCATCCGCCGGGGAGCTGTTTTTT